Sequencing of this T cell receptor beta chain was carried out in a study of control samples from healthy donors and cancer patients. Assay used: immunoSEQ multiplex PCR; TCRdb lists only in-frame clones, some missing. Here the sample table reports under 200,000 clones. The germline CDR1 and CDR2 sequences are SGHTA and FQGNSA. V shed 2 bases, J shed 7 bases, and the junction held 10 bases outside the gene matches. The CDR3 extends over 17 amino acids. Sequencing was performed on blood. This sequence joins TRBV7-2 and TRBJ1-6; 8 bases map to TRBD1. The sequence derives from a woman aged 30 to 39 in good health. For the CDR3, the DNA is TGTGCCAGCAGCTTAAACTCATCAGGGGGCGGGAATTCACCCCTCCACTTT. Translating it yields CASSLNSSGGGNSPLHF.